This is a list of T cell receptor beta chains from one sample in a study of OX40 agonist ivuxolimab in advanced cancers. The assay was immunoSEQ multiplex PCR, and TCRdb's table has in-frame clones only and misses some. This table holds about 41,000 clones, about 89% found once. Sequenced here: CD4+ or CD8+ T cells sorted from blood, sampled in a trial of the OX40 agonist ivuxolimab. The receptors shown here come from an adult with an advanced solid tumor such as melanoma, head and neck, liver or kidney cancer. Both conserved end residues are part of each CDR3. Each record gives: CDR3 DNA, CDR3 protein, J gene, clone size, D gene, V gene. The D gene is left open where the match is weak. Expanded clones are given a class, and other clones once, few, many or no size at all.

DNA: TGTGCCAGCAGCTTCAGGGGGGCCAAAATGAATGAAAAACTGTTTTTT
CDR3: CASSFRGAKMNEKLFF
J: TRBJ1-4
size: NA
D: TRBD1
V: TRBV5-6

DNA: TGTGCCAGTAAGTGGAAGCGGGACCTACCCTCCTACGAGCAGTACTTC
CDR3: CASKWKRDLPSYEQYF
J: TRBJ2-7
size: NA
D: TRBD2
V: TRBV19

DNA: TGTGCCTGGCGTTCCCTAGGGAAGACCCAGTACTTC
CDR3: CAWRSLGKTQYF
J: TRBJ2-5
size: NA
D: NA
V: TRBV30

DNA: TGTGCCAGCAGTTACGAACAGGGGGTGGGGACCGGGGAGCTGTTTTTT
CDR3: CASSYEQGVGTGELFF
J: TRBJ2-2
size: once
D: TRBD1
V: TRBV6-5

DNA: TGTGCCAGCAGTCCACCGGGACAGCTGAATGAAAAACTGTTTTTT
CDR3: CASSPPGQLNEKLFF
J: TRBJ1-4
size: NA
D: TRBD1
V: TRBV27

DNA: TGTGCCAGCAGTTCCTTACAGGGGGCGAGGTACGAGCAGTACTTC
CDR3: CASSSLQGARYEQYF
J: TRBJ2-7
size: NA
D: TRBD1
V: TRBV28

DNA: TGTGCCAGCAGCCGGGACAGCAACTATGGCTACACCTTC
CDR3: CASSRDSNYGYTF
J: TRBJ1-2
size: few
D: TRBD1
V: TRBV7-9

DNA: TGTGCCAGCAGCTTGGGGGGCAGGGGCGAGGGCTACACCTTC
CDR3: CASSLGGRGEGYTF
J: TRBJ1-2
size: NA
D: NA
V: TRBV5-4

DNA: TGTGCCAGCAGCCTTACGGGACAACCGAACACTGAAGCTTTCTTT
CDR3: CASSLTGQPNTEAFF
J: TRBJ1-1
size: NA
D: NA
V: TRBV9

DNA: TGTGCCAGCAGCGTAGGAGGGGGGGCATTGGCACCCCTCCACTTT
CDR3: CASSVGGGALAPLHF
J: TRBJ1-6
size: NA
D: NA
V: TRBV9

DNA: TGTGCCAGCAGCCGGGGACAGGCTCTTGGGCAGTTCTTC
CDR3: CASSRGQALGQFF
J: TRBJ2-1
size: NA
D: TRBD1
V: TRBV7-3

DNA: TGTGCCATCAGTGAGACTGGACAGGGGGAATCTGGCTACACCTTC
CDR3: CAISETGQGESGYTF
J: TRBJ1-2
size: NA
D: TRBD1
V: TRBV10-3

DNA: TGTGCCAGTAGTATAGCCCCAGCCTTGAACACTGAAGCTTTCTTT
CDR3: CASSIAPALNTEAFF
J: TRBJ1-1
size: NA
D: NA
V: TRBV19

DNA: TGCGCCAGCAAGGACAGGGCAGGCACAGATACGCAGTATTTT
CDR3: CASKDRAGTDTQYF
J: TRBJ2-3
size: NA
D: TRBD1
V: TRBV5-1

DNA: TGTGCCAGCAGCTCGTGGACTAGCGATGGGAACACCGGGGAGCTGTTTTTT
CDR3: CASSSWTSDGNTGELFF
J: TRBJ2-2
size: NA
D: TRBD2
V: TRBV11-2

DNA: TGTGCCAGTACCCCTCACTCAGGACAGGGTATCACTTACCGAGCTTTTTTT
CDR3: CASTPHSGQGITYRAFF
J: TRBJ1-1
size: NA
D: TRBD1
V: TRBV19

DNA: TGTGCCAGCAGCAGGGCCTCGGGAAGAGAAAAACTGTTTTTT
CDR3: CASSRASGREKLFF
J: TRBJ1-4
size: once
D: NA
V: TRBV6-5

DNA: TGTGCCAGCAGCTTTTGGGGGGGTGAGCAGTTCTTC
CDR3: CASSFWGGEQFF
J: TRBJ2-1
size: medium-sized
D: TRBD2
V: TRBV11-2

DNA: TGCAGTGCTAGATCGGGGATAAAAGCTTTCTTT
CDR3: CSARSGIKAFF
J: TRBJ1-1
size: NA
D: NA
V: TRBV20-1

DNA: TGCGCCAGCAGCCAAGAGAGACCACAGGGGGGCACTAATGAAAAACTGTTTTTT
CDR3: CASSQERPQGGTNEKLFF
J: TRBJ1-4
size: NA
D: TRBD1
V: TRBV4-1

DNA: TGCGCCAGCAGGGGACTAGCGGGAGAAGCGGGTACGCAGTATTTT
CDR3: CASRGLAGEAGTQYF
J: TRBJ2-3
size: NA
D: TRBD2
V: TRBV10-2

DNA: TGTGCCAGCACCAGGGTGAACACTGAAGCTTTCTTT
CDR3: CASTRVNTEAFF
J: TRBJ1-1
size: NA
D: NA
V: TRBV2

DNA: TGTGCCAGCAGCTCCAAGCGACAGTACCTGACTAGCCACAATGAGCAGTTCTTC
CDR3: CASSSKRQYLTSHNEQFF
J: TRBJ2-1
size: NA
D: TRBD2
V: TRBV7-2

DNA: TGTGCCAGCAGAGACCTTGGGAGCTCCTACGAGCAGTACTTC
CDR3: CASRDLGSSYEQYF
J: TRBJ2-7
size: NA
D: NA
V: TRBV28

DNA: TGTGCCAGCAGCTTGATAGGCGGCTCGGACAGGGTCGACTATGGCTACACCTTC
CDR3: CASSLIGGSDRVDYGYTF
J: TRBJ1-2
size: NA
D: TRBD1
V: TRBV5-8

DNA: TGTGCCAGCAGCCAAGGGCGGCGGGAGCAGTACTTC
CDR3: CASSQGRREQYF
J: TRBJ2-7
size: NA
D: NA
V: TRBV4-2

DNA: TGTGCCAGCAGTTCTCGGACTAGCGGGAGGTCAGATACGCAGTATTTT
CDR3: CASSSRTSGRSDTQYF
J: TRBJ2-3
size: NA
D: TRBD2
V: TRBV28

DNA: TGCGCCAGCACGTTCTCCGGGACTAGCGATGATACGCAGTATTTT
CDR3: CASTFSGTSDDTQYF
J: TRBJ2-3
size: NA
D: TRBD2
V: TRBV5-1

DNA: TGTGCCAGCAGCCTGGACAGCATCTACAATGAGCAGTTCTTC
CDR3: CASSLDSIYNEQFF
J: TRBJ2-1
size: once
D: NA
V: TRBV5-5

DNA: TGTGCCAGTGGTCAACAGTTAAATCAGCCCCAGCATTTT
CDR3: CASGQQLNQPQHF
J: TRBJ1-5
size: NA
D: NA
V: TRBV19

DNA: TGTGCCAGCCTACAAACAGGGGTTTTCCCCTACGAGCAGTACTTC
CDR3: CASLQTGVFPYEQYF
J: TRBJ2-7
size: NA
D: TRBD1
V: TRBV28

DNA: TGTGCCAGCAGCTTAGTAATCCCCAATGAGCAGTTCTTC
CDR3: CASSLVIPNEQFF
J: TRBJ2-1
size: NA
D: NA
V: TRBV7-2

DNA: TGCGCCAGCACGGAGATGGGGGGCACAGATACGCAGTATTTT
CDR3: CASTEMGGTDTQYF
J: TRBJ2-3
size: NA
D: NA
V: TRBV5-1

DNA: TGTGCCAGCAGCTTAGGGGCCTACCCGGTACTTAGTGAGCAGTTCTTC
CDR3: CASSLGAYPVLSEQFF
J: TRBJ2-1
size: NA
D: NA
V: TRBV11-2

DNA: TGTGCCAGCTCACTCCTGGGACAGAACTACGAGCAGTACTTC
CDR3: CASSLLGQNYEQYF
J: TRBJ2-7
size: NA
D: TRBD1
V: TRBV18

DNA: TGTGCCAGCAGTGGGGGCAATGTGGAGACCCAGTACTTC
CDR3: CASSGGNVETQYF
J: TRBJ2-5
size: NA
D: NA
V: TRBV2

DNA: TGTGCCAGCAGCCCTCGTGGGAGTCCTAGCGGGAGACTAGACGAGCAGTACTTC
CDR3: CASSPRGSPSGRLDEQYF
J: TRBJ2-7
size: NA
D: TRBD2
V: TRBV11-3

DNA: TGCGCCAGCATCAGGGGGCCTGCGACTGAAGCTTTCTTT
CDR3: CASIRGPATEAFF
J: TRBJ1-1
size: NA
D: TRBD1
V: TRBV10-2

DNA: TGCGCCAGCAGTGGAGTAGCGGGAGTGGCAGATACGCAGTATTTT
CDR3: CASSGVAGVADTQYF
J: TRBJ2-3
size: NA
D: TRBD2
V: TRBV10-1

DNA: TGTGCCAGCAGCTTGGGCAATCAGCCCCAGCATTTT
CDR3: CASSLGNQPQHF
J: TRBJ1-5
size: NA
D: NA
V: TRBV7-2

DNA: TGTGCCAGGGCCGGGACAGGTTTTTACTATGGCTACACCTTC
CDR3: CARAGTGFYYGYTF
J: TRBJ1-2
size: NA
D: TRBD1
V: TRBV2

DNA: TGTGCCAGCTCACCCTTCAGGGGGCAAGGTGGTACTGAAGCTTTCTTT
CDR3: CASSPFRGQGGTEAFF
J: TRBJ1-1
size: NA
D: TRBD1
V: TRBV18

DNA: TGTGCCAGCAGCCGACTAGCGGGAGACCCAAACGAGCAGTACTTC
CDR3: CASSRLAGDPNEQYF
J: TRBJ2-7
size: NA
D: TRBD2
V: TRBV13

DNA: TGTGCCAGCAGCGTAGCGGGAGGGTCCTACAATGAGCAGTTCTTC
CDR3: CASSVAGGSYNEQFF
J: TRBJ2-1
size: NA
D: TRBD2
V: TRBV9

DNA: TGTGCCACCTCCGCGGCAGATACGCAGTATTTT
CDR3: CATSAADTQYF
J: TRBJ2-3
size: NA
D: NA
V: TRBV7-9

DNA: TGTGCCAGCAGCTTAAGAACTAGCGGTAAAGAGACCCAGTACTTC
CDR3: CASSLRTSGKETQYF
J: TRBJ2-5
size: once
D: TRBD2
V: TRBV7-9

DNA: TGTGCCAGCAGGTACGCTGAGCAGTACTTC
CDR3: CASRYAEQYF
J: TRBJ2-7
size: NA
D: NA
V: TRBV6-1